The T cell receptor beta chain described here comes from a study of OX40 agonist ivuxolimab in advanced cancers. At the level of the study: Having had anti-PD-1, anti-PD-L1 or anti-CTLA-4 therapy before was allowed, and roughly 38% had some. Three patients, one with hepatocellular carcinoma and two with cutaneous melanoma, responded partially.

Broader study findings: Partial responders receiving 0.1-3.0 mg/kg showed among the lowest clonal expansion.

Produced via immunoSEQ multiplex PCR; TCRdb's table is partial and in-frame only. The table records more than 75,000 clones, around four fifths of them present only once. This CDR3 is built from 14 residues. CDR1 SGHDT and CDR2 YYEEEE come from the germline V gene. The V gene lost 0 bases and the J gene lost 10 bases, with 11 bases spanning the gap. In regard to this clone: The target antigen is unknown.

V and J are TRBV5-6 and TRBJ1-6; possibly TRBD1 for D (6 bases). The TCR sequence derives from an adult with an advanced solid tumor such as melanoma, head and neck, liver or kidney cancer. The starting material was CD4+ or CD8+ T cells sorted from blood, obtained in a trial of the OX40 agonist ivuxolimab. The CDR3 sequence: CASSLETGQSPLHF. CDR3 DNA: TGTGCCAGCAGCTTGGAGACAGGACAATCACCCCTCCACTTT.